This T cell receptor (beta chain) was found in a study of blood T cell repertoires in COVID-19. Trimming took off 6 bases at V and 4 bases at J, with 15 bases between the two ends. CDR1 is SEHNR, CDR2 FQNEAQ, per germline (reference sequence). CDR3 length equals 14 residues. Libraries were prepared by immunoSEQ multiplex PCR; TCRdb keeps only in-frame clonotypes and omits some of them. Of about 530,000 clones listed, approximately 88% are singletons. The sequencing input was peripheral blood. The clonotype comes from a woman in her forties or fifties with COVID-19, enrolled during active disease. This chain joins TRBV7-9 and TRBJ1-2; tentative D call: TRBD1 (6 bases). Here the CDR3 DNA reads TGTGCCAGCAGAAACGGACAGATCTTCTATGGCTACACCTTC. Translating it yields CASRNGQIFYGYTF.